The source of this T cell receptor (beta chain) is a study of blood T cell repertoires in COVID-19. This CDR3 has 12 residues. The V gene lost 5 bases and the J gene lost 5 bases, with 10 bases spanning the gap. Looked up from germline, CDR1 is SGHVS and CDR2 is FQNEAQ. Source study methods: Amplification of reference gene primers was used by the study to estimate nucleated cell counts. The repertoire was sequenced with immunoSEQ multiplex PCR; TCRdb's copy has only in-frame clones and lacks some. V, J and clone size are taken as reported in that table, and D and trimming were inferred from the DNA itself. Of roughly 200,000 clones in the sample, roughly 82% were seen once. Adults between roughly 18 and 89 years of age took part from 24 US areas. Self-reported history from a screening survey and questionnaire set each donor's cohort.

The TCR comes from a woman aged 25-40 years who had recovered from COVID-19. Sequencing used PBMCs or T cells enriched from blood (not recorded which). This chain connects TRBV7-8 to TRBJ2-7; no reliable D call. CDR3 in DNA: TGTGCCAGCAGCCCGGTGGGCCACGAGCAGTACTTC. Its protein is CASSPVGHEQYF.